This T cell receptor (beta chain) is from a study of control samples from healthy donors and cancer patients (dated by TCRdb to 2020 to 2022). The library was produced with the immunoSEQ multiplex PCR assay. This is the immuneACCESS table as TCRdb keeps it, with only in-frame sequences that have V and J called. A part of the clones is gone; compared with another copy, unresolved V genes explain less than half, and the rest is unexplained. The sample contains 130,000 or so clones, more than 80% of them found a single time. The ten largest clones add up to approximately 7% of the sample. Reading the germline V gene (reference sequence) gives CDR1 SGHNT and CDR2 YYREEE. There are 16 amino acids in the CDR3, from cysteine to phenylalanine inclusive. The entry retains the CDR3 DNA only, 48 bases that are in frame from base 1. Here V drops 2 bases and J drops 3 bases, and the junction holds 7 bases not matched to any gene.

With regard to this clone: Its antigen is currently not known. It has no much larger one-base neighbor in the sample; base qualities were not kept.

Sequenced input: blood. This sequence uses TRBV5-4 and TRBJ1-2, with 10 bases in between that match TRBD1. This receptor was taken from a man aged 18 to 29 in good health. The bases are TGTGCCAGCAGCTTACCCGACAGGGGGCGGGACTATGGCTACACCTTC. Translated, this gives CASSLPDRGRDYGYTF.